This TCR beta chain was captured by sequencing in a study of cytotoxic CD8 clonotypes in ibrutinib-treated CLL. Study overall: Responses comprised 24 partial and 2 complete; at median roughly 66 months, roughly 15 remained remitted and approximately twelve progressed.

Overall study results and limits: Ibrutinib response saw clonality rise, and progression saw it return toward baseline. Contraction or stability on treatment characterized the public clonotypes, which were uncommon.

The authors obtained 1.5 to 2.5 micrograms of genomic DNA from cryopreserved PBMCs for TCR beta libraries. Comments on this clone: The antigen remains unidentified.

The repertoire was sequenced with immunoSEQ multiplex PCR; TCRdb's copy has only in-frame clones and lacks some. The sample lists about 17,000 clones, approximately 60% occurring once. The source was PBMCs, collected after 12 months of ibrutinib treatment. This sequence originates from a human donor with chronic lymphocytic leukemia.

The CDR3 nucleotides read TGTGCCAGCAGTTTATCACGTCCCGGGGAAGAAAAACTGTTTTTT. Its translation: CASSLSRPGEEKLFF. The gene calls are TRBV27 and TRBJ1-4; no firm D call. V was pared by 0 bases and J by 8 bases, with 13 bases between. The CDR3 extends over 15 amino acids. Germline V gene sequence: CDR1 MNHEY, CDR2 SMNVEV (reference sequence). The whole variable domain, filled in from reference TRBV27 and TRBJ1-4, reads EAQVTQNPRYLITVTGKKLTVTCSQNMNHEYMSWYRQDPGLGLRQIYYSMNVEVTDKGDVPEGYKVSRKEKRNFPLILESPSPNQTSLYFCASSLSRPGEEKLFFGSGTQLSVL.